This TCR beta chain appears in the sequencing data of a study of early T cells in non-severe SARS-CoV-2 infection. Looking at the study overall: Sequencing targeted bulk RNA from unsorted whole blood, leaving chains unpaired.

The library protocol tagged individual cDNA molecules with unique molecular identifiers. Via MiXCR, TCRdb re-called the 5' RACE reads, giving one row per CDR3 protein. The profile covers about 60,000 distinct CDR3 sequences, with less than 20% appearing a single time and about 8.4% taken by the ten largest. The junction had 1 base not matched to a gene; V was cut back by 9 bases and J by 1 base. In germline, CDR1 is KGHDR, CDR2 SFDVKD. The CDR3 has 13 amino acids. In regard to this clonotype: Its antigen is unidentified.

General study findings and limits: VDJdb matches were skewed toward anti-spike CD8 T cell responses.

The clonotype comes from an adult who was a healthcare worker with PCR-confirmed SARS-CoV-2 infection or an uninfected control (not recorded which). The chain uses TRBV24-1 and TRBJ2-2, with 7 bases lining up with TRBD1. Sequences were derived from whole blood, sampled at baseline. This CDR3 is CATPGGNTGELFF. In DNA, the CDR3 is TGTGCCACCCCAGGGGGGAACACCGGGGAGCTGTTTTTT.